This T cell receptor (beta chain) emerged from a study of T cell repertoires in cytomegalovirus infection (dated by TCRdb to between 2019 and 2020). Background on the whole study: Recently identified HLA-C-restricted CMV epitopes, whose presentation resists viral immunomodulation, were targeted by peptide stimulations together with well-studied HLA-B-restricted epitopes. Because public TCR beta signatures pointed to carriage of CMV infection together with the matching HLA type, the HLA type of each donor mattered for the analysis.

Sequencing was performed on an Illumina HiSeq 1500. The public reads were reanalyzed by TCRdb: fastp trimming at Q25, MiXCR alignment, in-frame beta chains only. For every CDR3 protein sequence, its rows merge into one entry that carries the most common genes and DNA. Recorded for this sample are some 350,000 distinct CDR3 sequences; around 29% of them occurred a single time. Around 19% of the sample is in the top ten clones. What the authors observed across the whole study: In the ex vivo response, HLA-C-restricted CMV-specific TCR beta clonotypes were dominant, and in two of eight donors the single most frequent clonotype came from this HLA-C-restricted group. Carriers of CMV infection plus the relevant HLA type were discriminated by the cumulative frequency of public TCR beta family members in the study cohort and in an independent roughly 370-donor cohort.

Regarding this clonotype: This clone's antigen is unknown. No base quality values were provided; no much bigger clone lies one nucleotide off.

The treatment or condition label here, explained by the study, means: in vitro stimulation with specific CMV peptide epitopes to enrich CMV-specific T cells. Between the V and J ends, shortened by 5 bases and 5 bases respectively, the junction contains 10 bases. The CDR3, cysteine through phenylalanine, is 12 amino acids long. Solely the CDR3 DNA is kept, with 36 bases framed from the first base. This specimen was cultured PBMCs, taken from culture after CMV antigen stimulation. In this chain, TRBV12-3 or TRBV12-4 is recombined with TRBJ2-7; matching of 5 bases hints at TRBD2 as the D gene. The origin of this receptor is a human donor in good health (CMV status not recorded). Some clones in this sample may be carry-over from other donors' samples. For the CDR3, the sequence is CASSRLRDEQYF. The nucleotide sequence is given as TGTGCCAGCAGTCGTTTGCGGGACGAGCAGTACTTC.